The 14 T cell receptor beta chains in this list originate from one sample, sequenced in a study of early stage breast cancer tumors. TCRdb's copy holds only in-frame clones and misses some; the assay was immunoSEQ multiplex PCR. The table shows about 10,000 clones, with 78% occurring only once. Sequencing used normal breast tissue next to the tumor. These receptors were taken from a person in their 40s with breast cancer.

The CDR3 sequence is CATSIGTALYQETQYF. CDR3 nucleotide sequence: TGTGCCACCAGCATCGGGACAGCCTTGTACCAAGAGACCCAGTACTTC. This chain uses TRBV15 with TRBJ2-5; TRBD1 matches 7 bases. Germline CDR1 and CDR2: LNHNV and YYDKDF (reference sequence). V lost 4 bases, J lost 0 bases, and 8 bases stayed unmatched. The CDR3 extends over 16 amino acids.

The chain joins TRBV10-3 to TRBJ2-5, with D perhaps being TRBD1 or TRBD2 (6 bases each). The CDR3 is made up of 16 amino acids. Germline CDR1 is ENHRY and CDR2 is SYGVKD. V lost 4 bases and J 6 bases, leaving 21 bases between the germline ends. The CDR3 region has the DNA TGTGCCATCAGTGTATTCGGGGGCGCAGAGTCGAAGACCCAGTACTTC. Translation: CAISVFGGAESKTQYF.

The CDR3 DNA reads as TGTGCCAGCAGCTTAGCCCTTTCGGCAGATACGCAGTATTTT. Its translation: CASSLALSADTQYF. This chain connects TRBV7-9 to TRBJ2-3; D is unresolved. Trimming stripped 0 bases from V and 4 bases from J, with 8 bases between. CDR3 length: 14 residues. CDR1 SEHNR and CDR2 FQNEAQ come from the germline V gene (reference sequence).

This clone was seen a few times. J is TRBJ2-1 and V is TRBV29-1; 12 bases are shared with TRBD2. CDR1 is SQVTM and CDR2 is ANQGSEA in the germline V gene. The CDR3 has 14 amino acids. V trimming: 4 bases; J trimming: 3 bases; junction bases outside the gene matches: 1. The CDR3 region has the DNA TGCAGCGTTGGACTAGCGGGAGACTACAATGAGCAGTTCTTC. Protein: CSVGLAGDYNEQFF.

The chain joins TRBV6-1 to TRBJ1-1; the D gene is possibly TRBD1 (6 bases). The CDR3 has 13 residues. V shed 6 bases and J shed 1 base, with 9 bases lying between them. CDR1 is MNHNS, CDR2 SASEGT, per germline. Here the CDR3 reads CASSDRRNTEAFF. The CDR3 bases are TGTGCCAGCAGCGACAGGCGGAACACTGAAGCTTTCTTT.

The J gene is TRBJ1-3, the V gene TRBV6-6; maybe TRBD1 (5 bases). The CDR3 is 15 amino acids. The germline gives CDR1 MNHNY, CDR2 SVGAGI (reference sequence). V dropped 7 bases and J dropped 2 bases, with 15 bases sitting between them. The CDR3 DNA sequence: TGTGCCAGCACTACTACCGGGGGGACTGGAAACACCATATATTTT. It encodes CASTTTGGTGNTIYF.

This rearrangement joins TRBV18 to TRBJ1-4; weak D call: TRBD1 (6 bases). CDR1 KGHSH and CDR2 LQKENI come from the germline V gene. Trimming removed 8 bases at V and 0 bases at J, with 25 bases between. There are 19 residues in the CDR3. The CDR3 protein is CASRLLGGGGIATNEKLFF. CDR3 DNA: TGTGCCAGCCGTCTACTGGGCGGAGGGGGAATTGCAACTAATGAAAAACTGTTTTTT.

The chain couples TRBV4-2 to TRBJ2-5, with 8 positions matching TRBD2. The CDR3 totals 18 residues. Germline V gives CDR1 LGHNA, CDR2 YNFKEQ. V lost 0 bases and J lost 1; bases outside the gene matches: 10. The CDR3 bases are TGTGCCAGCAGCCAAGATTGGGCCCTAGCGGGCTTCCAAGAGACCCAGTACTTC. Translated: CASSQDWALAGFQETQYF.

Only one count was recorded for this clone. The chain joins TRBV7-3 to TRBJ2-2; D is possibly TRBD1 or TRBD2 (6 bases each). With 1 base removed from V and 3 bases from J, the gap between germline ends came to 9 bases. The CDR3 contains 15 residues. Germline assignment: CDR1 SGHTA and CDR2 FQGTGA. The CDR3 sequence: CASSLRGADTGELFF. The CDR3 bases are TGTGCCAGCAGCTTAAGGGGGGCGGACACCGGGGAGCTGTTTTTT.

CDR3 residues: CASSPPGDTQYF. CDR3 in DNA: TGTGCCAGCAGTCCCCCGGGAGATACGCAGTATTTT. V gene TRBV6-6 combines with J gene TRBJ2-3; D is uncertain. The germline CDR1 and CDR2 sequences are MNHNY and SVGAGI (reference sequence). This CDR3 comprises 12 residues. Deletions cut 5 bases from V and 5 bases from J, with 8 bases between.

The chain employs TRBV10-3 and TRBJ2-5; TRBD1 aligns across 8 bases. CDR1 and CDR2 (germline): ENHRY, SYGVKD. The CDR3 covers 14 residues. After removal of 2 bases from V and 2 bases from J, the junction contained 1 base not matched to a gene. CDR3 sequence reads: CAISEDRGQETQYF. The CDR3 DNA reads TGTGCCATCAGTGAGGACAGGGGACAAGAGACCCAGTACTTC.

CDR3 DNA: TGTGCCAGCAGCCTTGGGCCGGCGGGGACTGACGAGCAGTACTTC. Its protein product is CASSLGPAGTDEQYF. The V and J genes are TRBV28 and TRBJ2-7, with D perhaps matching TRBD2 (6 bases). Per germline, CDR1 MDHEN and CDR2 SYDVKM. Trimming took 6 bases from V and 5 from J, leaving 20 bases between them. The CDR3 loop spans 15 amino acids.

The table lists this clone with a few counts. The J gene is TRBJ2-7, the V gene TRBV7-6; TRBD2 aligns across 10 bases. The J segment lost 3 bases and the V segment lost 3 bases, leaving 5 bases of the junction unmatched. The CDR3 has 15 amino acids. CDR1 is SGHVS, CDR2 FNYEAQ, per germline. The CDR3 DNA reads as TGTGCCAGCAGCTTGGGGAGCGGGAGGGACTACGAGCAGTACTTC. This encodes CASSLGSGRDYEQYF.

The V gene is TRBV11-3, the J gene TRBJ2-3, with TRBD1 matching over 8 bases. The germline gives CDR1 SGHNT, CDR2 YENEEA. CDR3 length equals 17 residues. Losses at the gene ends were 1 base for V and 4 bases for J; bases not matched to a gene: 10. The CDR3 loop reads CASSLVFGQGAADTQYF. The CDR3 coding sequence is TGTGCCAGCAGCTTAGTCTTCGGGCAGGGGGCTGCAGATACGCAGTATTTT. Using reference TRBV11-3 and TRBJ2-3 for the parts outside the CDR3, the full variable domain is EAGVVQSPRYKIIEKKQPVAFWCNPISGHNTLYWYLQNLGQGPELLIRYENEEAVDDSQLPKDRFSAERLKGVDSTLKIQPAELGDSAVYLCASSLVFGQGAADTQYFGPGTRLTVL.